The clone carrying this T cell receptor beta chain was detected a few times. As yet, its antigen is unknown. The CDR3 covers 12 residues. Trimming pared 3 bases from V and 5 bases from J, leaving 5 bases between. Germline V CDR1 and CDR2: SEHNR, FQNEAQ (reference sequence). The sample is drawn from a study of blood T cells in healthy people across ages. Regarding the study as a whole: Underestimates were what the diversity estimates from one million T cells were considered to be. Roughly linear declines in TCR beta diversity per million T cells occurred with age.

Together with a sample-barcoded 5' primer, a J-beta primer mix was included in a second PCR lasting roughly 6 to 12 cycles. Every cDNA molecule carried a tag from a template-switch adaptor bearing 12 random nucleotides. Using its own MiXCR run on the 5' RACE reads, TCRdb lists one record per CDR3 protein. The sample yields over 1,500,000 distinct CDR3 sequences, 35% to 50% seen once. V gene TRBV7-9 combines with J gene TRBJ2-1; D is uncertain. The sample consisted of blood. The receptor's source is a human donor in good health. The CDR3 DNA follows: TGTGCCAGCAGCTTGTGGAACAATGAGCAGTTCTTC. Protein product: CASSLWNNEQFF.